One and the same sample provided the 8 T cell receptor beta chains below, sequenced in a study of OX40 agonist ivuxolimab in advanced cancers. Measured with immunoSEQ multiplex PCR; TCRdb has only the in-frame clones, and not every one. This sample yields 65,000 to 95,000 clones, of which more than 90% are seen a single time; around 4.9% belongs to the top ten. The specimen comprised CD4+ or CD8+ T cells sorted from blood, sampled in a trial of the OX40 agonist ivuxolimab. The receptors stem from an adult with an advanced solid tumor such as melanoma, head and neck, liver or kidney cancer.

The chain couples TRBV29-1 to TRBJ2-1, with a weak D call TRBD2 (5 bases). CDR3 length equals 16 residues. Germline assignment: CDR1 SQVTM and CDR2 ANQGSEA. The germline V and J ends were trimmed by 8 bases and 0 bases, with 20 bases remaining between them. CDR3 region: CSTCERRASSYNEQFF. The DNA for the CDR3 is TGCAGCACTTGCGAAAGGCGGGCCAGCTCCTACAATGAGCAGTTCTTC.

The chain carries TRBV7-3 and TRBJ2-1; the match to TRBD1 covers 8 bases. This CDR3 is 13 amino acids long. The ends lost 5 bases at V and 10 bases at J; junction bases unmatched: 7. The germline V gene encodes CDR1 SGHTA and CDR2 FQGTGA. Here the CDR3 reads CASSPGQGREQFF. CDR3 bases: TGTGCCAGCAGCCCCGGACAGGGTCGCGAGCAGTTCTTC.

This chain links TRBV11-3 with TRBJ2-3, with D tentatively TRBD2 (6 bases). Germline V gene lookup returns CDR1 SGHNT and CDR2 YENEEA. V was cut by 3 bases and J by 6 bases, with 13 bases left in between. The CDR3 is made up of 14 amino acids. CDR3 nucleotide sequence: TGTGCCAGCAGCTTGAACGGGAGAGGCGATACGCAGTATTTT. Residues: CASSLNGRGDTQYF.

This chain connects TRBV4-2 to TRBJ1-4; the D gene is possibly TRBD1 (5 bases). The germline V and J ends were trimmed by 0 bases and 3 bases, with 14 bases remaining between them. There are 17 residues in the CDR3. The germline gives CDR1 LGHNA, CDR2 YNFKEQ. The chain's CDR3 is CASSQDLFGGANEKLFF. In DNA, the CDR3 is TGTGCCAGCAGCCAAGATTTATTCGGGGGAGCTAATGAAAAACTGTTTTTT.

J is TRBJ2-1 and V is TRBV21-1; TRBD2 is taken as the D call from the table, unchecked against the DNA. TRBV21-1 is labeled a pseudogene. The CDR3 is made up of 15 amino acids. CDR3 loop: CASSKTSGSYNEQFF. The DNA of the CDR3 is TGTGCCAGCAGCAAGACTAGCGGGAGTTACAATGAGCAGTTCTTC.

This chain links TRBV21-1 with TRBJ2-3. TRBV21-1 is reported as a pseudogene. The CDR3 has 12 amino acids. CDR3 coding DNA: TGTGCCAGCAGCAAAGCTAGGGATACGCAGTATTTT. Its translation is CASSKARDTQYF.

This chain joins TRBV7-3 and TRBJ2-1, with D maybe TRBD1 (5 bases). V shed 3 bases and J shed 0 bases, with 12 bases lying between them. Germline V gene sequence: CDR1 SGHTA, CDR2 FQGTGA. The CDR3 is 16 residues long. The CDR3 region is CASSFNRILSYNEQFF. The CDR3 DNA sequence: TGTGCCAGCAGCTTCAACAGGATCCTCTCCTACAATGAGCAGTTCTTC.

The chain is built from TRBV6-6 and TRBJ2-2; D perhaps matches TRBD2 (6 bases). This CDR3 is built from 14 residues. Germline CDR1 is MNHNY and CDR2 is SVGAGI (reference sequence). Trimming took off 6 bases at V and 1 base at J, with 9 bases between the two ends. Here the CDR3 reads CASRGTVNTGELFF. For the CDR3, the DNA is TGTGCCAGCAGAGGGACTGTGAACACCGGGGAGCTGTTTTTT.